This TCR beta chain derives from a study of blood T cell repertoires in COVID-19 (dated by TCRdb to the early 2020s). Looking at the study overall: Collaborator samples came from the United States, Italy and Spain and covered acute and convalescent phases of COVID-19. Where available, HLA class I and class II types were taken from metadata supplied by the sample provider and were not determined by assay-based typing. A de-identified subject ID, COVID-19 status, age in years and sex were almost always included in the sample metadata. Samples came from the ongoing ImmuneRACE study (first 160 participants) plus 1,254 subjects from 6 global collaborators. The repertoires were released in a freely available public database meant as a resource for research on the immune response to SARS-CoV-2. The material from the prospective study consisted of cDNA or gDNA derived from T cells, B-cell-depleted T cells, or PBMCs. Subjects who had been exposed to COVID-19, were actively infected with it, or had recovered from it provided the deeply sampled blood TCRbeta repertoires that made up the dataset.

Whole blood was collected in K2EDTA tubes by collaborating institutions according to the institutions' own protocols. For TCRbeta analysis, collaborators shipped samples as frozen whole blood, isolated PBMCs, or DNA extracted from either of those sample types. The immunoSEQ Assay, a bias-controlled multiplex PCR, was used to amplify TCRbeta CDR3 regions from genomic DNA. The paper's data handling went like this. The number of nucleated cells in each sample was estimated from the amplification of reference gene primers within the assay. Sequence reads were collapsed and filtered to measure the absolute abundance of every unique TCRbeta CDR3 rearrangement. For each sample, productive Simpson clonality was calculated by taking the square root of Simpson's diversity index across productive rearrangements. TCRdb re-hosts the immuneACCESS table, in-frame sequences only. Its copies lack some clones; in the studies checked, an unresolved V gene accounts for under half of them, and the cause for the rest is not known. V and J calls and clone size are copied from that table; D and trimming were computed from the DNA. Counted in this sample were around 100,000 clones; approximately 84% of them appeared once. Of the sample, 1.5% to 1.9% is held by the ten largest clones.

In the case of this clone: It lacks a known antigen. No clone much larger than this one lies a single base away; base qualities are absent.

What the authors observed across the whole study: The amount of clinical and demographic metadata varied by source and participant and was provided uncurated.

Compared with germline, V lacks 4 bases and J lacks 0 bases; bases without a gene match: 8. The CDR3 contains 19 residues, cysteine and phenylalanine counted. The kept DNA is CDR3 alone, 57 bases in frame from the first base. In the germline V gene, CDR1 corresponds to KGHDR and CDR2 to SFDVKD. Sequencing was done on a sample of peripheral blood. The sequence was collected from a man aged 50-60 years with acute or convalescent COVID-19. The rearranged chain carries TRBV24-1 and TRBJ2-6, and 10 bases in between align with TRBD1. Here the CDR3 is given as CATSDPGQGTRSGANVLTF. Read as DNA, the sequence is TGTGCCACCAGTGACCCGGGACAGGGGACCCGCTCTGGGGCCAACGTCCTGACTTTC.